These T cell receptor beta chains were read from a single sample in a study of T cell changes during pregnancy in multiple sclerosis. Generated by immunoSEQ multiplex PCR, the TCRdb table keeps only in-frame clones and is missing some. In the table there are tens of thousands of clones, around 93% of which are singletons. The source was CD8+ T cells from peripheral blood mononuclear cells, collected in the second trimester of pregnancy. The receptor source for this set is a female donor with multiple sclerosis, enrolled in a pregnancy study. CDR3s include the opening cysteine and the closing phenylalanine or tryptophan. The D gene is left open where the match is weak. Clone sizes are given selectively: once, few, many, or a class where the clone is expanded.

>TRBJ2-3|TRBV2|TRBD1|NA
TGTGCCAGCAGGGGGACAGGGTCTGATACGCAGTATTTT
CASRGTGSDTQYF
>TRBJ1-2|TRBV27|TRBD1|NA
TGTGCCAGCAGTTTATCTATCGGGGGACAGCACTATGGCTACACCTTC
CASSLSIGGQHYGYTF
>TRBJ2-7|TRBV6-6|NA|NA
TGTGCCAGCAGTGCCCCGGGGAGTGGGGTCGACTACGAGCAGTACTTC
CASSAPGSGVDYEQYF
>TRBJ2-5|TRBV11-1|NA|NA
TGTGCCAGCAGCTTCGCCCTCCGGGGCGAAGGGGGTCAAGAGACCCAGTACTTC
CASSFALRGEGGQETQYF
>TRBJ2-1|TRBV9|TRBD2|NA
TGTGCCAGCACCCCGCCGGGGGGATACAATGAGCAGTTCTTC
CASTPPGGYNEQFF
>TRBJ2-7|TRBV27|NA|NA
TGTGCCAGCAGTTTCTACGCCCAGGGGTACGAGCAGTACTTC
CASSFYAQGYEQYF
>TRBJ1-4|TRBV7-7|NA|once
TGTGCCAGCAGCTTAGGTGCCGTAGGGGCTGCTAATGAAAAACTGTTTTTT
CASSLGAVGAANEKLFF
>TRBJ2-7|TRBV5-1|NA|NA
TGCGCCAGCAGCCCCCGACTAGAAACGGCCGAGCAGTACTTC
CASSPRLETAEQYF
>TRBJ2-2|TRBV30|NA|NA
TGTGCCTGGAGTGTAGGGTCCCGACTATCTAGTGGCGGGGAGCTGTTTTTT
CAWSVGSRLSSGGELFF
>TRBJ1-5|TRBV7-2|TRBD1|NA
TGTGCCAGCAGTTCCGGGACAGAGAGGAATCAGCCCCAGCATTTT
CASSSGTERNQPQHF
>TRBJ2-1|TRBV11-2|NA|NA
TGTGCCAGCAGCTTAGGATACGGGAGTGGAAATGAGCAGTTCTTC
CASSLGYGSGNEQFF
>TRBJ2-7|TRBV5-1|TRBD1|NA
TGCGCCAGCAGCTTGATGGACAGGGTCTACGAGCAGTACTTC
CASSLMDRVYEQYF
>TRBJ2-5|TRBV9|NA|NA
TGTGCCAGCAGCGAAGGTAGCGGAGATCAAGAGACCCAGTACTTC
CASSEGSGDQETQYF
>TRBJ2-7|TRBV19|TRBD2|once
TGTGCCAGTAGTCCGGGACTAGCGGGTTACGAGCAGTACTTC
CASSPGLAGYEQYF
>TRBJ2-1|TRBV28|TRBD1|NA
TGTGCCAGCAGTTTACCTGGCCAGGGGGAGTTCTTC
CASSLPGQGEFF
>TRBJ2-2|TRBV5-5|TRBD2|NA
TGTGCCAGCAGCTGGCTAGCGGGGGCGAACACCGGGGAGCTGTTTTTT
CASSWLAGANTGELFF
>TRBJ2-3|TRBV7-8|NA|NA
TGTGCCAGCAGTATCGACAGAGGACGCACAGATACGCAGTATTTT
CASSIDRGRTDTQYF
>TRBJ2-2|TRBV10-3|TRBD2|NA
TGTGCCATCAGTGAGGGTGGTAGCGGGAGTTGGAGCACCGGGGAGCTGTTTTTT
CAISEGGSGSWSTGELFF
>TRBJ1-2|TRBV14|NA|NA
TGTGCCAGCAGCCCCCATGGGGGGGGCCTTCTTAACTATGGCTACACCTTC
CASSPHGGGLLNYGYTF
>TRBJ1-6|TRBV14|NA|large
TGTGCCAGCAGCCAAGATAACTTATTTAATTCACCCCTCCACTTT
CASSQDNLFNSPLHF
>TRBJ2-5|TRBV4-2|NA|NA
TGTGCCAGCAGCCAGGGAGTAGGACAAGAGACCCAGTACTTC
CASSQGVGQETQYF
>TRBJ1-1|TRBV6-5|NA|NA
TGTGCCAGCAGTGCCCCCGACAGTAACACTGAAGCTTTCTTT
CASSAPDSNTEAFF
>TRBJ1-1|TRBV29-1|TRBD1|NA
TGCAGCGTTGACCCGACAGGGGGTAACACTGAAGCTTTCTTT
CSVDPTGGNTEAFF
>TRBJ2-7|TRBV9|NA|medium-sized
TGTGCCAGCAGCGTAGGATACAGGGCCCGCGAGCAGTACTTC
CASSVGYRAREQYF
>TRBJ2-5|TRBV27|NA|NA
TGTGCCAGCAGTCTAACGTGGCAGGGGGGAGAGACCCAGTACTTC
CASSLTWQGGETQYF
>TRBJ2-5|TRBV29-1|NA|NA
TGCAGCGTTGAAGATAGGCCGAACATGGGCCTACAAGAGACCCAGTACTTC
CSVEDRPNMGLQETQYF
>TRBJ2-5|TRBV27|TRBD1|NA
TGTGCCAGCAGTTCGGCAGGGGGCCGCCGGGACCAATATCAAGAGACCCAGTACTTC
CASSSAGGRRDQYQETQYF
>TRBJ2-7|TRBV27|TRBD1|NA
TGTGCCAGCCTCGGGACAGGGAACGAGCAGTACTTC
CASLGTGNEQYF
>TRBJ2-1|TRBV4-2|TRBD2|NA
TGTGCCAGCAGCCAAACCCTGGCGGGGGGGGCCAATGAGCAGTTCTTC
CASSQTLAGGANEQFF
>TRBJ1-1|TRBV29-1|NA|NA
TGCAGCGTTGAGGGCAGGGACACTGAAGCTTTCTTT
CSVEGRDTEAFF
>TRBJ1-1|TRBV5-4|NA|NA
TGTGCCAGCAGCACCGATAGAGGTGAAGCTTTCTTT
CASSTDRGEAFF
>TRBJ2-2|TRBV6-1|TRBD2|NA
TGTGCCACCGGGGGGAAGAACACCGGGGAGCTGTTTTTT
CATGGKNTGELFF
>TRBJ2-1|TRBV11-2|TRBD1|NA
TGTGCCAGCAGGGGGACAGGGACATATGAGCAGTTCTTC
CASRGTGTYEQFF
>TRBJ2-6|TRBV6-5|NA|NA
TGTGCCAGCAGTTACGGGGCAGTTGGGGCCAACGTCCTGACTTTC
CASSYGAVGANVLTF
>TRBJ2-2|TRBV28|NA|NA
TGTGCCAGCAGTTCACCCTCGAGCACCGGGGAGCTGTTTTTT
CASSSPSSTGELFF
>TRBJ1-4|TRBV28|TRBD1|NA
TGTGCCAGCAGTCTAGGGGACAGTTCTAATGAAAAACTGTTTTTT
CASSLGDSSNEKLFF
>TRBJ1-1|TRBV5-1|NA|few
TGCGCCAGCAGCCTCCAGACAACAGGGATGAACACTGAAGCTTTCTTT
CASSLQTTGMNTEAFF
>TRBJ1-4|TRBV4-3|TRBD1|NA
TGCGCCAGCAGCCCCCCGGGACAGGCAGGTGAAAAACTGTTTTTT
CASSPPGQAGEKLFF
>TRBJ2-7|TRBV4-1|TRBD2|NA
TGCGCCAGCGGGGGTAGCGGGGGTTCCTACGAGCAGTACTTC
CASGGSGGSYEQYF
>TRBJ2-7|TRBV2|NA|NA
TGTGCCAGCAGTGAACGTGGGGGGGGGCGAAACTCCTACGAGCAGTACTTC
CASSERGGGRNSYEQYF
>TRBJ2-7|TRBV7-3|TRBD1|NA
TGTGCCAGCAGCTTAATACCGGGACAGGGGTACGAGCAGTACTTC
CASSLIPGQGYEQYF
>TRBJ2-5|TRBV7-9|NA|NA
TGTGCCAGCAAAAATTACGTGGGACTCCGAGAGACCCAGTACTTC
CASKNYVGLRETQYF
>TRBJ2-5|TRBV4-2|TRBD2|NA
TGTGCCAGCAGCCAAGCCCGTGGGCTAGCGGAAGAGACCCAGTACTTC
CASSQARGLAEETQYF
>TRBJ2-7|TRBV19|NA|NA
TGTGCCAGTAGTTTCCATGGACAGAACTACGAGCAGTACTTC
CASSFHGQNYEQYF
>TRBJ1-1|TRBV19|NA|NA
TGTGCCACCAGTCGGGTGAACACTGAAGCTTTCTTT
CATSRVNTEAFF
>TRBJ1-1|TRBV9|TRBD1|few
TGTGCCAGCAGCTTCAGGACAGGGGACACTGAAGCTTTCTTT
CASSFRTGDTEAFF
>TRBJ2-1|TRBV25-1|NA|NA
TGTGCCAGCAGTGACAGATACAATGAGCAGTTCTTC
CASSDRYNEQFF
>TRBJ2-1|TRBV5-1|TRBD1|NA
TGCGCCAGCAGCTTCGGACAGGGGGCAGATAGAATCAATGAGCAGTTCTTC
CASSFGQGADRINEQFF
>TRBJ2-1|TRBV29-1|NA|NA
TGCAGCGTCCAAACTAGCTCCTACAATGAGCAGTTCTTC
CSVQTSSYNEQFF
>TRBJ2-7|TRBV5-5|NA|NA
TGTGCCAGCAGCTTGTCAGACTACGAGCAGTACTTC
CASSLSDYEQYF
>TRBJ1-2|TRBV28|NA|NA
TGTGCCAGCAGACTACGGGGGAGCGGCGATGGCTACACCTTC
CASRLRGSGDGYTF
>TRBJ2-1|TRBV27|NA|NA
TGTGCCAGCAGTCCGCCAGGGTATAGTGAGCAGTTCTTC
CASSPPGYSEQFF